One and the same sample provided the 29 T cell receptor beta chains below, sequenced in a study of Ad26.COV2.S vaccination and SARS-CoV-2 variants (dated by TCRdb to the early 2020s). Reading the label with the study, this specimen's treatment or condition is: some 20 received Ad26.COV2.S at low or high dose, single or two shots; roughly five received placebo; per-sample allocation not given. Repertoires of vaccine and placebo recipients were sequenced from samples taken on day 63 after the first injection. The library was made by the immunoSEQ multiplex PCR assay. Not all clones reach the TCRdb copy of this immuneACCESS table, which keeps in-frame sequences only. Checked studies attribute under half of the gap to unresolved V genes and leave the rest unexplained. The sample includes some 460,000 clones, with 80% to 90% observed a single time. Of the sample, 1.7% falls within the top ten clones.

The sequences come from peripheral blood, collected in a trial of Ad26.COV2.S vaccine versus placebo. The receptors here all came from a person aged 18-60 years who received the Ad26.COV2.S COVID-19 vaccine or a placebo.

The chain links TRBV7-8 to TRBJ1-2; 7 nucleotides align to TRBD1. Germline CDR1 and CDR2: SGHVS and FQNEAQ. The CDR3 runs to 15 residues. V shed 5 bases, J shed 4 bases, and the junction held 10 bases outside the gene matches. CDR3 nucleotides: TGTGCCAGCAGCGGATTACAGGGGCTGGGCTATGGCTACACCTTC. Translated: CASSGLQGLGYGYTF. The entire variable domain, with the rest obtained from reference TRBV7-8 and TRBJ1-2, is as follows: GAGVSQSPRYKVAKRGQDVALRCDPISGHVSLFWYQQALGQGPEFLTYFQNEAQLDKSGLPSDRFFAERPEGSVSTLKIQRTQQEDSAVYLCASSGLQGLGYGYTFGSGTRLTVV.

This clone has only one observation. This chain joins TRBV15 and TRBJ2-2; D unresolved. V lost 0 bases and J 6 bases, leaving 5 bases between the germline ends. CDR3 length: 13 residues. The V gene's germline CDR1 is LNHNV and CDR2 YYDKDF (reference sequence). CDR3 sequence (DNA): TGTGCCACCAGCAGAGATCGTGCCGGGGAGCTGTTTTTT. It codes for CATSRDRAGELFF.

The chain joins TRBV7-8 to TRBJ1-2, with 7 bases lining up with TRBD1. The germline CDR1 and CDR2 sequences are SGHVS and FQNEAQ. J lost 6 bases, V lost 0 bases, and 7 bases had no gene match. The CDR3 extends over 15 amino acids. The CDR3 is CASSLASGGANGYTF. For the CDR3, the DNA is TGTGCCAGCAGCTTAGCTTCAGGGGGGGCGAATGGCTACACCTTC.

This sequence joins TRBV2 and TRBJ1-1; no clear D. CDR1 SNHLY and CDR2 FYNNEI come from the germline V gene. The germline V and J ends were trimmed by 6 bases and 9 bases, with 14 bases remaining between them. The CDR3 has 12 amino acids. CDR3: CASREQRAQAFF. In DNA, the CDR3 is TGTGCCAGCAGAGAGCAAAGGGCCCAAGCTTTCTTT.

The chain uses TRBV5-1 and TRBJ2-5, with a possible D match to TRBD1 (5 bases). Germline CDR1 reads SGHRS; CDR2 reads YFSETQ. The V end lost 2 bases, the J end lost 4 bases, and 9 bases lay between the germline ends. This CDR3 has 13 residues. CDR3 nucleotides: TGCGCCAGCAGCTTCAGGGTTGGAGAGACCCAGTACTTC. It encodes CASSFRVGETQYF.

The chain carries TRBV21-1 and TRBJ2-4; the table's TRBD2 call for D was not verified on the DNA. TRBV21-1 is termed a pseudogene. The CDR3 loop spans 16 amino acids. CDR3 protein: CASSTPARRRKNIQYF. The DNA of the CDR3 is TGTGCCAGCAGCACCCCCGCAAGAAGGAGGAAAAACATTCAGTACTTC.

V and J are TRBV10-3 and TRBJ1-6, with 7 positions matching TRBD1. CDR3 size: 18 residues. Germline V CDR1 and CDR2: ENHRY, SYGVKD. Trimming cost V 11 bases and J 5 bases; bases outside gene matches: 21. The CDR3 reads CALTRGRGLPQDNSPLHF. CDR3 coding DNA: TGTGCCTTAACCCGGGGAAGGGGGCTTCCCCAAGATAATTCACCCCTCCACTTT.

The chain joins TRBV7-9 to TRBJ1-2; TRBD1 matches 7 bases. Germline CDR1 reads SEHNR; CDR2 reads FQNEAQ (reference sequence). V shed 5 bases, J shed 3 bases, and the junction held 9 bases outside the gene matches. CDR3 length: 15 amino acids. The CDR3, as DNA: TGTGCCAGCAGCCCACGGACAGGTTACCACTATGGCTACACCTTC. Its translation is CASSPRTGYHYGYTF.

V is TRBV7-3 and J is TRBJ2-2; 7 bases line up with TRBD2. This CDR3 is 14 amino acids long. CDR1 and CDR2 (germline): SGHTA, FQGTGA. V lost 3 bases, J lost 3 bases, and 1 base stayed unmatched. This CDR3 reads CASSFRGDTGELFF. In DNA, the CDR3 is TGTGCCAGCAGCTTCCGGGGGGACACCGGGGAGCTGTTTTTT.

The chain joins TRBV25-1 to TRBJ2-1; 11 bases fit TRBD1. V shed 1 base, J shed 2 bases, and the junction held 7 bases outside the gene matches. CDR3 length equals 18 residues. Per the germline V gene, CDR1 is MGHDK and CDR2 is SYGVNS. The CDR3 loop is CASSEWARGQGAYNEQFF. CDR3 coding DNA: TGTGCCAGCAGTGAATGGGCGAGGGGACAGGGGGCCTACAATGAGCAGTTCTTC.

Here the CDR3 DNA reads TGTGCCAGCAGCTTAGGGGTTCTTAGCAATCAGCCCCAGCATTTT. Translation gives CASSLGVLSNQPQHF. The V gene is TRBV13, the J gene TRBJ1-5; D not resolved. The CDR3 sequence is 15 residues long. Trimming shortened V by 0 bases and J by 0 bases, and 6 bases separated the two germline ends. Germline V gene sequence: CDR1 PRHDT, CDR2 FYEKMQ (reference sequence).

This chain links TRBV7-9 with TRBJ2-3; D gene ambiguous. The germline V gene encodes CDR1 SEHNR and CDR2 FQNEAQ (reference sequence). This CDR3 region has 13 residues. V lost 4 bases to trimming and J lost 1 base, with 6 bases between them. The CDR3 reads CASSSLRTDTQYF. CDR3 coding DNA: TGTGCCAGCAGCTCCCTTCGCACAGATACGCAGTATTTT. Full variable domain (outside the CDR3, taken from reference TRBV7-9 and TRBJ2-3): DTGVSQNPRHKITKRGQNVTFRCDPISEHNRLYWYRQTLGQGPEFLTYFQNEAQLEKSRLLSDRFSAERPKGSFSTLEIQRTEQGDSAMYLCASSSLRTDTQYFGPGTRLTVL.

The gene calls are TRBV19 and TRBJ1-2; D remains ambiguous. The germline gives CDR1 LNHDA, CDR2 SQIVND (reference sequence). Trimming stripped 5 bases from V and 3 bases from J, with 16 bases between. This CDR3 spans 15 amino acids. The CDR3 nucleotides read TGTGCCAGTAGTCCACGTTGGACGGGTGACTATGGCTACACCTTC. Protein: CASSPRWTGDYGYTF.

This rearrangement joins TRBV19 to TRBJ1-1; a weak D match, TRBD1 (5 bases). Trimming removed 6 bases at V and 4 bases at J, with 18 bases between. This CDR3 spans 15 amino acids. Germline V lookup: CDR1 LNHDA, CDR2 SQIVND (reference sequence). The CDR3 DNA follows: TGTGCCAGTAGCCTCTTCCTGGGGCAGAGCACTGAAGCTTTCTTT. Its protein product is CASSLFLGQSTEAFF.

The chain links TRBV9 to TRBJ2-1; possibly TRBD1 for D (7 bases). The CDR3 extends over 15 amino acids. Trimming cost V 3 bases and J 9 bases, with 19 bases left between them. Germline V CDR1 and CDR2: SGDLS, YYNGEE. CDR3 nucleotides: TGTGCCAGCAGCGGAGGAGGGGGCAAGAAGTTTGAGCAGTTCTTC. This codes for CASSGGGGKKFEQFF.

V and J are TRBV7-8 and TRBJ2-1; TRBD2 is a possible D gene (6 bases). Germline V gives CDR1 SGHVS, CDR2 FQNEAQ. Trimming left V 5 bases short and J 0 bases short, with 8 bases between. This CDR3 spans 14 amino acids. The CDR3 protein is CASSETSSYNEQFF. The CDR3 nucleotides read TGTGCCAGCAGCGAGACTAGCTCCTACAATGAGCAGTTCTTC.

V gene TRBV10-3 combines with J gene TRBJ1-1, with D possibly matching TRBD1 (6 bases). The CDR3 sequence is 14 residues long. Between the trimmed V and J ends, which lost 5 bases and 1 base, there was a span of 11 bases. Germline CDR1 ENHRY, CDR2 SYGVKD. DNA of the CDR3: TGTGCCATCAGTAAACAACAGGGGAACACTGAAGCTTTCTTT. Translated: CAISKQQGNTEAFF.

The chain recombines TRBV18 with TRBJ1-5; D gene uncertain. CDR1 is KGHSH and CDR2 is LQKENI in the germline V gene. V was shortened by 2 bases and J by 2 bases, with 7 bases between the two germline ends. The length of the CDR3 is 14 residues. The CDR3 region is CASSPNGGNQPQHF. The CDR3 bases are TGTGCCAGCTCACCAAATGGCGGCAATCAGCCCCAGCATTTT.

In nucleotides, the CDR3 is TGCGCCAGCAGTCGTGATACAGGGAGCCAACGCTATGGCTACACCTTC. Translated, it gives CASSRDTGSQRYGYTF. V usage is TRBV5-1 and J usage is TRBJ1-2, with D maybe TRBD1 (6 bases). Germline values: CDR1 SGHRS, CDR2 YFSETQ. The ends were cut back, 5 bases at V and 4 bases at J, with 21 bases in the middle. The CDR3 totals 16 residues.

This clone was counted ten times or more. The genes are TRBV6-5 and TRBJ2-5, with TRBD2 matching 11 bases. The germline V gene has CDR1 MNHEY and CDR2 SVGAGI. The V and J ends lost 6 bases and 4 bases, in that order; junction bases with no gene match: 7. The CDR3 runs 15 residues. The CDR3 region has the DNA TGTGCCAGCAGGTCGGGACTAGCGGATATAGAGACCCAGTACTTC. Translating it yields CASRSGLADIETQYF.

The rearrangement links TRBV19 to TRBJ1-1; D remains ambiguous. V was cut by 6 bases and J by 0 bases, with 17 bases left in between. Germline V lookup: CDR1 LNHDA, CDR2 SQIVND (reference sequence). The CDR3 spans 16 residues. Here the CDR3 DNA reads TGTGCCAGTAGCACCCTGGCCGGTCGGATGAACACTGAAGCTTTCTTT. Translating gives CASSTLAGRMNTEAFF.

V usage is TRBV6-2 or TRBV6-3 and J usage is TRBJ2-2, with TRBD1 matching 7 bases. The germline gives CDR1 MNHEY, CDR2 SVGEGT. The CDR3 runs 18 residues. V trimming: 0 bases; J trimming: 3 bases; junction bases outside the gene matches: 10. CDR3 DNA sequence: TGTGCCAGCAGTTACTCCACACAGGGGAATTTGTACACCGGGGAGCTGTTTTTT. Protein product: CASSYSTQGNLYTGELFF.

The chain has TRBV27 and TRBJ2-5, with D perhaps being TRBD1 or TRBD2 (6 bases each). This CDR3 is 13 amino acids long. The V gene lost 6 bases and the J gene lost 5 bases, with 13 bases spanning the gap. Germline V gene sequence: CDR1 MNHEY, CDR2 SMNVEV (reference sequence). CDR3 nucleotide sequence: TGTGCCAGCAGGCCCGGGGGCGGTGAGACCCAGTACTTC. Translating it yields CASRPGGGETQYF.

The chain combines TRBV18 with TRBJ2-7, with D possibly being TRBD2 (5 bases). V lost 6 bases and J lost 4, with 13 bases in between. Germline V CDR1 and CDR2: KGHSH, LQKENI. CDR3 length: 13 residues. The DNA of the CDR3 is TGTGCCAGCTCCCCGGGGATCCCATACGAGCAGTACTTC. Residues: CASSPGIPYEQYF.

This chain joins TRBV2 and TRBJ1-6, with a tentative D call TRBD1 (5 bases). CDR1 SNHLY and CDR2 FYNNEI come from the germline V gene. V shed 11 bases and J shed 7 bases, with 15 bases lying between them. The CDR3 covers 13 residues. CDR3 residues: CAGDLGVNSPLHF. The CDR3 bases are TGTGCCGGGGACCTGGGGGTGAATTCACCCCTCCACTTT.

The chain joins TRBV18 to TRBJ1-1; 7 bases match TRBD1. CDR1 is KGHSH and CDR2 is LQKENI in the germline V gene. The CDR3 spans 14 residues. After removal of 2 bases from V and 2 bases from J, the junction contained 2 bases not matched to a gene. Here the CDR3 reads CASSPDRANTEAFF. The CDR3, as DNA: TGTGCCAGCTCACCAGACAGGGCCAACACTGAAGCTTTCTTT.

V is TRBV6-4 and J is TRBJ1-2; the D gene is possibly TRBD1 (5 bases). The CDR3 has 14 amino acids. Germline CDR1 MRHNA, CDR2 SNTAGT. Trimming took off 5 bases at V and 7 bases at J, with 17 bases between the two ends. The CDR3, as DNA: TGTGCCAGCAGTTCAGGCGGGGGAGGAGGTGGCTACACCTTC. Encoded protein: CASSSGGGGGGYTF.

V is TRBV28 and J is TRBJ1-6, with TRBD1 identical over 8 bases. V was clipped by 6 bases and J by 10 bases; unmatched bases: 11. The CDR3 spans 15 residues. Per germline, CDR1 MDHEN and CDR2 SYDVKM. In DNA, the CDR3 is TGTGCCAGCAGATATACGCGGACAGGGCACTCACCCCTCCACTTT. Protein product: CASRYTRTGHSPLHF.

V is TRBV10-3 and J is TRBJ2-7, with D tentatively TRBD2 (6 bases). Germline V CDR1 and CDR2: ENHRY, SYGVKD. CDR3 length equals 17 residues. V lost 0 bases, J lost 0 bases, and 15 bases lay in between. The CDR3 nucleotides are TGTGCCATCAGTGAGTCGGAGGGCGTAGGGGTCTCCTACGAGCAGTACTTC. Residues: CAISESEGVGVSYEQYF.